Listed below are T cell receptor beta chains from one sample, sequenced in a study of blood T cell repertoires in COVID-19. The table came from immunoSEQ multiplex PCR; TCRdb's copy has only in-frame clones and leaves some out. The sample yields hundreds of thousands of clones, roughly 90% seen once. Sequencing was performed on peripheral blood. The origin of the receptors is a woman aged 40 to 50 with COVID-19, enrolled during active disease. The CDR3 runs from the conserved cysteine through the conserved F or W.

cdr3_length,v_call,j_call,cdr3_aa
12,TRBV3-1/TRBV3-2,TRBJ2-7,CASSQNGEEQYF
18,TRBV11-3,TRBJ2-3,CASSSPGPSGGFTDTQYF
15,TRBV7-2,TRBJ2-1,CASSTQRGGINEQFF
14,TRBV28,TRBJ2-5,CASSLPHRVETQYF
16,TRBV5-1,TRBJ1-6,CASSSEDRGGNSPLHF
19,TRBV10-3,TRBJ2-3,CAISEFGSSGSPDTDTQYF
14,TRBV3-1/TRBV3-2,TRBJ1-2,CASSQTDSSYGYTF
16,TRBV19,TRBJ2-1,CASSGAAGASYNEQFF
12,TRBV6-6,TRBJ1-1,CASSILDTEAFF
13,TRBV12-3/TRBV12-4,TRBJ1-1,CASTEDQGTEAFF
13,TRBV6-5,TRBJ2-5,CASSYSGQETQYF
14,TRBV12-5,TRBJ2-7,CASGSTGTEYEQYF
15,TRBV5-4,TRBJ2-5,CASSRSTSGQETQYF
16,TRBV18,TRBJ2-2,CASSSGQGVYTGELFF
17,TRBV28,TRBJ1-2,CASSSFGGREGFYGYTF
14,TRBV7-2,TRBJ2-5,CASSRSGGGETQYF
15,TRBV6-5,TRBJ1-2,CASRDTGTWHYGYTF
15,TRBV11-2,TRBJ1-6,CASSLDLASGSPLHF
14,TRBV5-1,TRBJ2-1,CASSSGLDVNEQFF
15,TRBV6-2/TRBV6-3,TRBJ2-1,CASSELAGGNNEQFF
18,TRBV7-2,TRBJ1-3,CASSLGGTGTISGNTIYF